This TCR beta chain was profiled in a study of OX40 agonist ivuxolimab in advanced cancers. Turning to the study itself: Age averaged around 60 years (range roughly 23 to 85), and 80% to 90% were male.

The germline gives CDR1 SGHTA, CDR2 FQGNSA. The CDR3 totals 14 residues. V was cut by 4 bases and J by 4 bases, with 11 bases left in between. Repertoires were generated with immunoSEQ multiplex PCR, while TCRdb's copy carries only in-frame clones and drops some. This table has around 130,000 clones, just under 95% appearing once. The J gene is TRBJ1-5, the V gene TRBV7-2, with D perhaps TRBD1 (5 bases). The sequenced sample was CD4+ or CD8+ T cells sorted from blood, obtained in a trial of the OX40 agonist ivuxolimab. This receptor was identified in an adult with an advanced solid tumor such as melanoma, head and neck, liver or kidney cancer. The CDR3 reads CASSSMGGNQPQHF. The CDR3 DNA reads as TGTGCCAGCAGCTCAATGGGGGGAAATCAGCCCCAGCATTTT.